This T cell receptor beta chain derives from a study of cytomegalovirus exposure and HLA in healthy donors. V lost 4 bases to trimming and J lost 4 bases; unmatched junction nucleotides: 5. This CDR3 has 14 residues. Germline V CDR1 and CDR2: SNHLY, FYNNEI. The PCR was carried out with 60 Vbeta primers and 13 Jbeta primers. Original analysis: Counted up in a later analysis, unique TCR beta chains came to 65 million to 80 million, with some 9.9 million shared. Profiled with immunoSEQ multiplex PCR; TCRdb holds only in-frame clones, not every one. V, J and clone size reflect that table, while D and trimming were determined from the DNA. The sample has roughly 89,000 clones; roughly 80% are singletons.

This clonotype was obtained from a woman aged 30 to 39 in good health and CMV-seronegative. The chain couples TRBV2 to TRBJ2-5; 8 nucleotides agree with TRBD2. Sequencing was done on a sample of PBMCs. The DNA for the CDR3 is TGTGCCAGCAGTGCGGGAGGGCCGGGAGAGACCCAGTACTTC. This encodes CASSAGGPGETQYF.